What follows describes a single T cell receptor beta chain. This specimen belongs to a study of blood T cell repertoires in COVID-19. About the study: Some COVID-19 samples were acute and others convalescent; all came from the United States, Italy and Spain. The cDNA or gDNA used as material had been derived from T cells, B-cell-depleted T cells, or PBMCs.

Seattle's enrolled individuals joined amid active infection and were then monitored longitudinally. The authors' processing: Estimation of nucleated cell counts was performed using reference gene primer amplification. Sequencing was performed with immunoSEQ multiplex PCR; in TCRdb, only in-frame clones are kept and a portion is missing. That table is the source of V, J and clone size, and D and trimming were worked out from the DNA. The sample includes some 520,000 clones, 89% of them seen just once. Material: peripheral blood. This receptor was taken from a man younger than 30 with COVID-19, enrolled during active disease.

CDR3 loop: CSGEGRNQETQYF. CDR3 coding DNA: TGCAGCGGAGAGGGTAGGAACCAAGAGACCCAGTACTTC. The rearrangement uses TRBV29-1 and TRBJ2-5; TRBD2 is a possible D gene (5 bases). Germline assignment: CDR1 SQVTM and CDR2 ANQGSEA. The CDR3 length is 13 residues. With 7 bases removed from V and 0 bases from J, the gap between germline ends came to 12 bases.